The sequence of this TCR beta chain was determined in a study of CD8 T cells in Susac syndrome. Study-level findings and limits: The authors acknowledged that their TCR sequencing and HLA analysis involved a relatively small number of individuals.

To note about this clonotype: Its antigen is not identified.

Bulk CD8+ and CD4+ cells came from magnetic negative isolation; CD8+ TEMRA by FACS. The RNA, roughly 0.45 to 1 ug, was put through reverse transcription using random hexamers. TCRdb reprocessed the immunoSEQ multiplex PCR reads with MiXCR, giving one entry per CDR3 protein. The sample includes some 140,000 distinct CDR3 sequences, 91% of them seen just once. Germline CDR1 and CDR2: LGHNA and YSLEER. V shed 1 base and J shed 1 base, with 8 bases lying between them. The CDR3 is 16 residues long. What was sequenced was CD8+ T cells from PBMCs. J is TRBJ2-6 and V is TRBV4-3, with D uncertain. This TCR came from a human donor with multiple sclerosis. The CDR3 region is CASSQVGRSGANVLTF. As DNA, the CDR3 is TGCGCCAGCAGCCAAGTTGGTAGATCTGGGGCCAACGTCCTGACTTTC.